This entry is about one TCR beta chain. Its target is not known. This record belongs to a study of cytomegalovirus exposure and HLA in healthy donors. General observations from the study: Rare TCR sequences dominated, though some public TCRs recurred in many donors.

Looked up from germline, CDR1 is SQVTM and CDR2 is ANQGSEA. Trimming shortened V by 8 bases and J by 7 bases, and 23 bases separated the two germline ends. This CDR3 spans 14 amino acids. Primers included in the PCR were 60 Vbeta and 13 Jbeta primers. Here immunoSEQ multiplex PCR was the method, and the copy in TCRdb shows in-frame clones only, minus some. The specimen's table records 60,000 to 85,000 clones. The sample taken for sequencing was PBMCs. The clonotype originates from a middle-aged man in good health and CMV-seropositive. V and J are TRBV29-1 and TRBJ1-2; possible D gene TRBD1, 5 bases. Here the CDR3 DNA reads TGCAGCCCCTTCGTAGAGGGGAGGGAGTGTGGCTACACCTTC. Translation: CSPFVEGRECGYTF.